These 23 T cell receptor beta chains were sequenced from one sample in a study of cytomegalovirus exposure and HLA in healthy donors. The PCR used 60 Vbeta and 13 Jbeta primers. TCRdb keeps only in-frame clones here, not all; method: immunoSEQ multiplex PCR. Seen here are over 95,000 clones, roughly 80% observed once, and the top ten hold about 2.5%. Sequencing was carried out using PBMCs. Every receptor here comes from a female donor in good health and CMV-seronegative.

The chain has TRBV7-9 and TRBJ2-1; TRBD2 matches 9 bases. The ends lost 6 bases at V and 7 bases at J; junction bases unmatched: 13. Per the germline V gene, CDR1 is SEHNR and CDR2 is FQNEAQ (reference sequence). This CDR3 spans 16 amino acids. The CDR3 spells CASSPIGTSRRNEQFF. The CDR3 DNA sequence: TGTGCCAGCAGTCCCATCGGGACTAGCCGGCGTAATGAGCAGTTCTTC.

This chain joins TRBV30 and TRBJ1-5; the D gene is possibly TRBD1 (5 bases). This CDR3 is 13 amino acids long. The V gene's germline CDR1 is GTSNPN and CDR2 SVGIG (reference sequence). The V and J ends lost 2 bases and 5 bases respectively, with 10 bases between them. CDR3 residues: CAWSRGADQPQHF. CDR3 nucleotide sequence: TGTGCCTGGAGTCGCGGGGCTGATCAGCCCCAGCATTTT.

The chain links TRBV7-2 to TRBJ2-3; 8 bases agree with TRBD2. The CDR3 has 16 amino acids. V was pared by 1 base and J by 5 bases, with 8 bases of the junction left unmatched. Per the germline V gene, CDR1 is SGHTA and CDR2 is FQGNSA. The CDR3 protein is CASSLVAGKVGDTQYF. DNA of the CDR3: TGTGCCAGCAGCTTAGTAGCGGGGAAGGTAGGAGATACGCAGTATTTT.

The chain couples TRBV7-2 to TRBJ2-5; 8 nucleotides align to TRBD2. The CDR3 consists of 14 residues. Germline V gene data show CDR1 as SGHTA and CDR2 as FQGNSA. Trimming took 4 bases from V and 2 from J; bases not matched to a gene: 3. CDR3 nucleotide sequence: TGTGCCAGCAGCTCCTTAGCGGGGCAAGAGACCCAGTACTTC. It translates to CASSSLAGQETQYF.

The chain uses TRBV19 and TRBJ2-1, with D possibly being TRBD2 (7 bases). With 6 bases removed from V and 6 bases from J, the gap between germline ends came to 15 bases. The CDR3 has 14 residues. CDR1 is LNHDA, CDR2 SQIVND, per germline (reference sequence). CDR3 bases: TGTGCCAGTAGCGACGGGGGGCTTGGCAATGAGCAGTTCTTC. Amino acid sequence: CASSDGGLGNEQFF.

Notes on this clone: An end of the junction does not agree with germline; a read error may underlie this. This specimen includes other DNA sequences encoding the same CDR3. V is TRBV7-9 and J is TRBJ2-5; D gene uncertain. CDR1 SEHNR and CDR2 FQNEAQ come from the germline V gene (reference sequence). The CDR3 consists of 13 residues. Here the CDR3 DNA reads TGTTCCAGCAGCTTAGTGGCAGAAGAGACCCAGTACTTC. Protein product: CSSSLVAEETQYF.

This chain joins TRBV11-2 and TRBJ2-5; 10 nucleotides line up with TRBD1. The CDR3 runs to 15 residues. Germline-derived CDR1 and CDR2 are SGHAT and FQNNGV. J was trimmed by 4 bases and V by 4 bases; bases with no gene match: 6. CDR3 coding DNA: TGTGCCAGCAGCTCGGACAGGGGGAGGAGAGAGACCCAGTACTTC. Translated: CASSSDRGRRETQYF.

The chain recombines TRBV7-8 with TRBJ2-7; 9 positions match TRBD2. V was clipped by 1 base and J by 2 bases; unmatched bases: 6. Per germline, CDR1 SGHVS and CDR2 FQNEAQ. The CDR3 covers 16 residues. DNA for the CDR3: TGTGCCAGCAGCTTAGTGCCTAGCGGGGTCGCCTACGAGCAGTACTTC. Residues: CASSLVPSGVAYEQYF.

The chain couples TRBV12-5 to TRBJ2-7, with TRBD1 matching over 9 bases. With 5 bases clipped from V and 1 base from J, the junction kept 12 bases outside the gene matches. In germline, CDR1 is LGHNT, CDR2 FRNRAP. CDR3 length equals 17 residues. The CDR3, as DNA: TGTGCTAGTGGTAGAAACAGGGGGCTCGTCAGATCCTACGAGCAGTACTTC. This sequence encodes CASGRNRGLVRSYEQYF.

This chain joins TRBV27 and TRBJ2-3; 11 bases match TRBD2. Germline V gene lookup returns CDR1 MNHEY and CDR2 SMNVEV (reference sequence). This CDR3 has 15 residues. The V and J ends lost 6 bases and 8 bases, in that order; junction bases with no gene match: 10. In nucleotides, the CDR3 is TGTGCCAGCAGCCCTAGCGGGGGGCGTCTCGCTACGCAGTATTTT. It yields the protein CASSPSGGRLATQYF.

The chain joins TRBV30 to TRBJ2-7, with no clear D. The germline V gene encodes CDR1 GTSNPN and CDR2 SVGIG (reference sequence). With 1 base removed from V and 1 base from J, the gap between germline ends came to 5 bases. CDR3 length equals 12 residues. The CDR3 sequence is CAWSGPSYEQYF. In DNA, the CDR3 is TGTGCCTGGAGTGGGCCTTCCTACGAGCAGTACTTC. Based on the CDR3 plus reference TRBV30 and TRBJ2-7, the full variable domain is SQTIHQWPATLVQPVGSPLSLECTVEGTSNPNLYWYRQAAGRGLQLLFYSVGIGQISSEVPQNLSASRPQDRQFILSSKKLLLSDSGFYLCAWSGPSYEQYFGPGTRLTVT.

This clone was observed a handful of times. This chain links TRBV7-9 with TRBJ1-4; 7 positions match TRBD1. In germline, CDR1 is SEHNR, CDR2 FQNEAQ (reference sequence). The CDR3 is 16 amino acids. Germline trimming cut 4 bases from V and 0 bases from J; bases unmatched to any gene: 5. In nucleotides, the CDR3 is TGTGCCAGCAGCTCCTTACAGGGGTCAACTAATGAAAAACTGTTTTTT. It specifies CASSSLQGSTNEKLFF.

This clone was counted only a few times. This chain links TRBV6-5 with TRBJ2-7; TRBD2 matches 7 bases. J lost 6 bases, V lost 6 bases, and 11 bases had no gene match. CDR1 MNHEY and CDR2 SVGAGI come from the germline V gene. The CDR3 runs to 14 residues. CDR3 DNA sequence: TGTGCCAGCAGCCCTGGGACGGGAGGAAGCGAGCAGTACTTC. Amino acids: CASSPGTGGSEQYF.

CDR3 nucleotides: TGTGCCAGCAGCCCGGGACTAACTACGCGGGTGACCCAGTACTTC. This sequence encodes CASSPGLTTRVTQYF. This sequence joins TRBV6-1 and TRBJ2-5; 7 bases are a match to TRBD2. CDR1 MNHNS and CDR2 SASEGT come from the germline V gene. The CDR3 spans 15 residues. V was pared by 6 bases and J by 7 bases, with 14 bases of the junction left unmatched.

The chain recombines TRBV4-3 with TRBJ1-2; D is ambiguous. CDR1 and CDR2 (germline): LGHNA, YSLEER. V gave up 0 bases and J gave up 2 bases, with 10 bases separating them. This CDR3 contains 15 residues. CDR3 nucleotides: TGCGCCAGCAGCCAAGATATGTCCAGGAACTATGGCTACACCTTC. It is translated as CASSQDMSRNYGYTF.

The chain employs TRBV30 and TRBJ1-4; unclear D gene. Between the trimmed V and J ends, which lost 0 bases and 8 bases, there was a span of 10 bases. CDR1 and CDR2 from the germline V gene are GTSNPN and SVGIG (reference sequence). The CDR3 has 13 residues. CDR3: CAWSVPAGEKLFF. The CDR3 DNA sequence: TGTGCCTGGAGTGTACCGGCCGGGGAAAAACTGTTTTTT.

The chain uses TRBV5-1 and TRBJ2-1, with TRBD1 as a possible D gene (5 bases). V was trimmed by 4 bases and J by 1 base, leaving 12 bases between them. The CDR3 has 15 residues. Germline V gene lookup returns CDR1 SGHRS and CDR2 YFSETQ. CDR3 protein: CASSLGQNSYNEQFF. In nucleotides, the CDR3 is TGCGCCAGCAGCCTGGGGCAGAATTCCTACAATGAGCAGTTCTTC.

This clone was counted a few times. The chain carries TRBV6-4 and TRBJ2-3; TRBD1 aligns across 8 bases. V was pared by 4 bases and J by 4 bases, with 1 base of the junction left unmatched. CDR3 length: 13 residues. Germline V lookup: CDR1 MRHNA, CDR2 SNTAGT. CDR3 in amino acids: CASSADRADTQYF. The CDR3 DNA reads TGTGCCAGCAGTGCGGACAGGGCAGATACGCAGTATTTT.

The CDR3 spells CASTPRQGAGNTIYF. The CDR3 bases are TGTGCCAGTACCCCGCGACAGGGGGCTGGAAACACCATATATTTT. J is TRBJ1-3 and V is TRBV6-1, with TRBD1 matching 9 bases. The CDR3 runs 15 residues. V dropped 9 bases and J dropped 2; count of bases not matched to a gene: 8. Per the germline V gene, CDR1 is MNHNS and CDR2 is SASEGT.

Concerning this clone: The sample holds other DNA sequences that translate to the same CDR3. The rearrangement joins TRBV18 to TRBJ1-3; 8 nucleotides agree with TRBD1. Trimming took 6 bases from V and 2 from J; bases not matched to a gene: 6. CDR1 and CDR2 from the germline V gene are KGHSH and LQKENI. CDR3 length equals 15 residues. The CDR3 reads CASSPDRVAGNTIYF. The CDR3 coding sequence is TGTGCCAGCTCTCCGGACAGGGTGGCTGGAAACACCATATATTTT.

A single count supports this clone. The rearrangement uses TRBV5-1 and TRBJ2-5; TRBD2 aligns across 9 bases. This CDR3 has 16 amino acids. Germline V gives CDR1 SGHRS, CDR2 YFSETQ. V gave up 1 base and J gave up 5 bases; unmatched junction bases: 9. In DNA, the CDR3 is TGCGCCAGCAGCTTGCTGGGCGGGGGGGCCTGGGAGACCCAGTACTTC. It encodes CASSLLGGGAWETQYF.

The V call is TRBV30, the J call TRBJ2-5, with TRBD2 matching 11 bases. This CDR3 spans 17 amino acids. The germline CDR1 and CDR2 sequences are GTSNPN and SVGIG (reference sequence). J gave up 4 bases and V 0 bases, and 10 bases lay outside the gene matches. The CDR3 DNA reads TGTGCCTGGAGTGTAGGGGCTAGCGGGGGGCCGGGAGAGACCCAGTACTTC. Protein: CAWSVGASGGPGETQYF.

The chain is built from TRBV18 and TRBJ1-2; D is ambiguous. This CDR3 has 14 residues. Trimming stripped 3 bases from V and 4 bases from J, with 12 bases between. CDR1 is KGHSH, CDR2 LQKENI, per germline. DNA for the CDR3: TGTGCCAGCTCACCGCTCGAGGATGGCTATGGCTACACCTTC. The encoded protein is CASSPLEDGYGYTF.